The following is a T cell receptor (beta chain) sequence with its context. Antigen unknown. This sample stems from a study of T cell clonotyping in hematopoietic cell transplantation. Study outcomes and limitations: Recipient TCR diversity dropped after transplant; expanded clonotypes rose from day 30 to 180. Few recipient clonotypes overlapped donors; over 95% were de novo at given depth. No sorting was done, leaving CD4 and CD8 contributions mixed.

Germline loops: CDR1 SGHAT, CDR2 FQNNGV. Trimming removed 4 bases from V and 8 bases from J; junction bases left unmatched: 6. The CDR3 has 15 residues. Some clones are missing from TCRdb's copy, which holds only in-frame ones; the method was immunoSEQ multiplex PCR. The sample consists of 65,000 to 75,000 clones, 94% of them appearing once. This chain uses TRBV11-2 with TRBJ1-4; TRBD1 matches 11 bases. The specimen was peripheral blood mononuclear cells. The clonotype was recovered from a man between 45 and 60 years old in good health. Some clones in this sample may be carry-over from other donors' samples. The CDR3 DNA is TGTGCCAGCAGCTGGACAGGGGGCGAGGGGGAAAAACTGTTTTTT. Its protein product is CASSWTGGEGEKLFF.